This entry features one T cell receptor beta chain sequence. What made the TCR beta cDNA was 5'RACE template switching with UMIs. TCRdb re-called the 5' RACE reads, yielding one record per CDR3 amino acid sequence without DNA. The listing contains about 260,000 distinct CDR3 sequences. The data derive from a study of T cells expressing NK-cell markers. The V gene's germline CDR1 is GTSNPN and CDR2 SVGIG (reference sequence). The CDR3 spans 16 residues. The rearrangement uses TRBV30 and TRBJ2-5; the D call from TCRdb, TRBD1, cannot be confirmed without DNA. The TCR sequence derives from a young man in good health. The sequencing sample was made of blood T cells: a sorted CD56 or NKG2C T cell subset, CD4+ or CD8+ T cells, or bulk PBMC T cells (not recorded which). The CDR3 sequence is CAWSPPGGGVGETQYF.